This is a list of T cell receptor beta chains from one sample in a study of blood T cell repertoires in COVID-19. The table came from immunoSEQ multiplex PCR; TCRdb's copy has only in-frame clones and leaves some out. The sample consists of 200,000 to 250,000 clones, approximately 83% of them appearing once. Sequencing was carried out using peripheral blood. The receptors originated from a woman in her twenties or thirties who had recovered from COVID-19. CDR3s include the opening cysteine and the closing phenylalanine or tryptophan. Fields, in order: clone size, J gene, CDR3 length, V gene, D gene, CDR3 DNA, CDR3 protein. A D gene is named only where the DNA matches it firmly. Clone sizes are given selectively: once, few, many, or a class where the clone is expanded.

-	TRBJ1-1	13	TRBV12-5	-	TGTGCTAGTGCTCCGGGAATGGGGACTGAAGCTTTCTTT	CASAPGMGTEAFF
-	TRBJ1-1	16	TRBV11-2	TRBD1	TGTGCCAGCAGCTTCCCTTCCAGGGGGCCGGGGACTGAAGCTTTCTTT	CASSFPSRGPGTEAFF
-	TRBJ2-5	16	TRBV2	TRBD2	TGTGCCAGCAGTCCCGGGACTAGCGGGGGCGGCGAGACCCAGTACTTC	CASSPGTSGGGETQYF
-	TRBJ2-3	18	TRBV18	TRBD2	TGTGCCAGCTCACCACTCGTTCGGACTAGCGGGGGCACAGATACGCAGTATTTT	CASSPLVRTSGGTDTQYF
-	TRBJ1-6	13	TRBV10-3	-	TGTGCCATCAATCGGGACACAAATTCACCCCTCCACTTT	CAINRDTNSPLHF
-	TRBJ2-5	14	TRBV19	TRBD1	TGTGCCAGTAGAAGGGACAGGATAGCGGAGACCCAGTACTTC	CASRRDRIAETQYF
-	TRBJ1-2	14	TRBV5-4	TRBD1	TGTGCCAGCAGCTCCCCGGACAGGGTCTATGGCTACACCTTC	CASSSPDRVYGYTF
-	TRBJ2-5	16	TRBV6-5	-	TGTGCCAGCAGTTACGGAACAGGGGAGGTTTTAGAGACCCAGTACTTC	CASSYGTGEVLETQYF
-	TRBJ2-3	15	TRBV4-3	TRBD2	TGCGCCAGCAGCCAAGCGGGGGGGCCCTCCCATACGCAGTATTTT	CASSQAGGPSHTQYF
-	TRBJ2-7	11	TRBV27	-	TGTGCCAGCAGCGGGATCAACGAGCAGTACTTC	CASSGINEQYF
-	TRBJ2-7	15	TRBV6-4	-	TGTGCCAGCACCCAACAGGCCCCGAGCTCCTACGAGCAGTACTTC	CASTQQAPSSYEQYF
-	TRBJ2-1	15	TRBV4-3	-	TGCGCCAGCAGCCAAATGCTCGGGACTTACAATGAGCAGTTCTTC	CASSQMLGTYNEQFF
-	TRBJ2-5	18	TRBV5-1	TRBD2	TGCGCCAGCAGCCTAACCCCGAATGGCGGGGGATCCGAAGAGACCCAGTACTTC	CASSLTPNGGGSEETQYF
-	TRBJ2-1	17	TRBV7-6	TRBD2	TGTGCCAGCAGCCCCGTGACTAGCGGGGGGGACTACAATGAGCAGTTCTTC	CASSPVTSGGDYNEQFF
-	TRBJ2-5	15	TRBV13	TRBD2	TGTGCCAGCAGCCCGATACTAGCGGAGGGGGAGACCCAGTACTTC	CASSPILAEGETQYF
once	TRBJ1-2	16	TRBV4-3	TRBD1	TGCGCCAGCAGCCACGGGAGGGGACAGGGAAACTATGGCTACACCTTC	CASSHGRGQGNYGYTF
-	TRBJ1-6	19	TRBV4-1	-	TGCGCCAGCAGCCAGGACGGGACACCAGCCTCCACTCTGAATTCACCCCTCCACTTT	CASSQDGTPASTLNSPLHF
-	TRBJ2-7	16	TRBV9	-	TGTGCCAGCAGCGCCGCCGGGACTTCTAGCTCCTACGAGCAGTACTTC	CASSAAGTSSSYEQYF
-	TRBJ1-5	16	TRBV5-6	TRBD1	TGTGCCAGCAGCCTCACAGGGGGATATAGCAATCAGCCCCAGCATTTT	CASSLTGGYSNQPQHF
-	TRBJ2-7	16	TRBV6-6	TRBD1	TGTGCCAGCAGTTCCGGAGCCGGGACAGGGACCTACGAGCAGTACTTC	CASSSGAGTGTYEQYF
-	TRBJ1-6	17	TRBV4-2	TRBD1	TGTGCCAGCAGCCAAGAAGGGAGGGACAGGGGGCATTCACCCCTCCACTTT	CASSQEGRDRGHSPLHF
-	TRBJ1-5	13	TRBV2	-	TGTGCCAGCAGTAGCGGGGATAATCAGCCCCAGCATTTT	CASSSGDNQPQHF
-	TRBJ2-7	14	TRBV11-2	TRBD1	TGTGCCAGCAGCTTAGATCAGTGGGACAGGTATCCGTACTTC	CASSLDQWDRYPYF
few	TRBJ1-1	13	TRBV30	-	TGTGCCTGCCCAAAGGGGAACAGTCGTGAAGCTTTCTTT	CACPKGNSREAFF
-	TRBJ2-1	16	TRBV11-2	-	TGTGCCAGCAGCTTCTACCGGGGGGCGTCCTACAATGAGCAGTTCTTC	CASSFYRGASYNEQFF
-	TRBJ2-7	16	TRBV2	TRBD2	TGTGCCAGCAGAGTTAGCGGGGGGGCCGGATCCTACGAGCAGTACTTC	CASRVSGGAGSYEQYF
-	TRBJ1-2	16	TRBV27	-	TGTGCCAGCAGTTTATACCGGGCCGGGGGTTTTTATGGCTACACCTTC	CASSLYRAGGFYGYTF
few	TRBJ1-3	16	TRBV25-1	TRBD1	TGTGCCAGCACATCTGAGACAGGGATCTCTGGAAACACCATATATTTT	CASTSETGISGNTIYF
-	TRBJ1-3	15	TRBV3-1/TRBV3-2	-	TGTGCCAGCACCAGCGGGGGGTTAGCTGGAAACACCATATATTTT	CASTSGGLAGNTIYF
few	TRBJ2-2	14	TRBV13	-	TGTGCCAGCAGCCCAGTGTTCGGGACCGGGGAGCTGTTTTTT	CASSPVFGTGELFF
-	TRBJ2-7	15	TRBV13	TRBD1	TGTGCCAGCAGCTCCCGAATATTAGGGACAGGGTTTAGTGAATTC	CASSSRILGTGFSEF
-	TRBJ2-2	13	TRBV3-1/TRBV3-2	-	TGTGCCAGTAGACAGGCATACACCGGGGAGCTGTTTTTT	CASRQAYTGELFF
-	TRBJ2-5	16	TRBV14	TRBD2	TGTGCCAGCAGCCGGCCGGGACTAGCGAGAGAAGAGACCCAGTACTTC	CASSRPGLAREETQYF
-	TRBJ2-2	14	TRBV19	-	TGTGCCAGTACAGGGCTACTTAACACCGGGGAGCTGTTTTTT	CASTGLLNTGELFF
-	TRBJ2-2	15	TRBV6-2/TRBV6-3	-	TGTGCCAGCAGTAGAACAGGGGAGGCCACCGGGGAGCTGTTTTTT	CASSRTGEATGELFF
once	TRBJ2-1	16	TRBV7-2	-	TGTGCCAGCAGCCTACCGGCACTCACAGGGTACAATGAGCAGTTCTTC	CASSLPALTGYNEQFF
-	TRBJ2-7	15	TRBV15	-	TGTGCCACCAGCAGAGATAGTTTCGGCGGGTACGAGCAGTACTTC	CATSRDSFGGYEQYF
-	TRBJ1-1	17	TRBV10-3	-	TGTGCCATCAGTGAGTCGACCCGGGACTCGCCACGGGGTGAAGCTTTCTTT	CAISESTRDSPRGEAFF
-	TRBJ1-1	13	TRBV5-6	-	TGTGCCAGCAGCTTGCCTATGAACACTGAAGCTTTCTTT	CASSLPMNTEAFF
-	TRBJ2-7	12	TRBV6-2/TRBV6-3	-	TGTGCCAGCAGCCAGGGACTCTCCGAGCAGTACTTC	CASSQGLSEQYF